This TCR beta chain stems from a study of blood T cell repertoires in COVID-19. Profiled with immunoSEQ multiplex PCR; TCRdb holds only in-frame clones, not every one. The data contain approximately 200,000 clones, more than 75% of them singletons. Germline assignment: CDR1 ENHRY and CDR2 SYGVKD. V lost 6 bases, J lost 8 bases, and 10 bases stayed unmatched. This CDR3 region has 14 residues. This clone was detected only once. The chain has TRBV10-3 and TRBJ1-2; 9 nucleotides align to TRBD1. What was sequenced was PBMCs or T cells enriched from blood (not recorded which). The TCR comes from a woman younger than 45 who had recovered from COVID-19. The CDR3 loop is CAIRETGGDNGYTF. CDR3 coding DNA: TGTGCCATCAGGGAGACAGGGGGAGATAACGGCTACACCTTC.